This T cell receptor beta chain was captured in a study of T cells in Graves' hyperthyroidism and ophthalmopathy. Study information: Peripheral blood was drawn at first diagnosis, prior to all treatment. Study-wide findings and caveats: A model of 13 V-J features distinguished ophthalmopathy from stable hyperthyroidism.

Graves' hyperthyroidism qualified as stable when ophthalmopathy did not progress within 18 months. Clinicians diagnosed patients from clinical symptoms, serum thyroxine and TRAb, thyroid ultrasound and orbital computed tomography. This clonotype has only a few counts. What it recognizes is unknown. V lost 4 bases to trimming and J lost 3 bases; unmatched junction nucleotides: 9. The CDR3 covers 16 residues. Germline V gene sequence: CDR1 LNHNV, CDR2 YYDKDF (reference sequence). TCR beta CDR3 sequences were amplified from RNA transcripts. In the first-round RT-PCR of the TCR CDR3, the HTBI primer set was used. TCRdb processed the multiplex PCR reads anew with MiXCR; each CDR3 protein has one entry. The data show 400,000 to 550,000 distinct CDR3 sequences, with roughly an eighth seen just once and 15% to 20% held by the top ten.

Sequenced input: blood. The rearrangement uses TRBV15 and TRBJ2-3, with TRBD1 identical over 8 bases. This sequence originates from a woman between 18 and 29 years old with Graves' hyperthyroidism. Written as DNA, the CDR3 is TGTGCCACCAGCACCCGACAGGGGCGCTTAACAGATACGCAGTATTTT. It yields the protein CATSTRQGRLTDTQYF.